There are a few counts of the clone carrying this T cell receptor beta chain. Germline trimming cut 1 base from V and 0 bases from J; bases unmatched to any gene: 16. CDR3 length: 20 amino acids. Germline CDR1 DFQATT, CDR2 SNEGSKA (reference sequence). This record comes from a study of identical twins. TCRdb reprocessed the 5' RACE reads via MiXCR and lists one record per CDR3 protein. The table includes 690,000 or so distinct CDR3 sequences, around 8.3% detected once. This sample also belongs to another study, concerning yellow fever vaccine responses in identical twins.

The sequence was collected from a woman between 18 and 29 years old in good health. Sequencing was performed on PBMCs. V and J are TRBV20-1 and TRBJ2-2; 8 nucleotides match TRBD2. The chain's CDR3 is CSARGPRGGRQDTNTGELFF. DNA of the CDR3: TGCAGTGCTAGAGGGCCTCGGGGGGGGCGCCAAGATACGAACACCGGGGAGCTGTTTTTT.